Each of the 13 T cell receptor beta chains below was sequenced from the same sample in a study of cytomegalovirus exposure and HLA in healthy donors. 13 Jbeta primers and 60 Vbeta primers were used for the PCR. Sequenced by immunoSEQ multiplex PCR; TCRdb stores in-frame clones only, minus some. The sample shows 120,000 to 150,000 clones, roughly 80% of them seen only once. The sequencing input was PBMCs. Receptors originate from a woman aged 45-65 years in good health and CMV-seronegative.

The V gene is TRBV13, the J gene TRBJ2-4, with D perhaps TRBD1 (6 bases). The CDR3 consists of 14 residues. The germline V and J ends were trimmed by 5 bases and 5 bases, with 13 bases remaining between them. Germline CDR1 reads PRHDT; CDR2 reads FYEKMQ (reference sequence). This CDR3 is CASSLTGRENIQYF. CDR3 nucleotide sequence: TGTGCCAGCAGCCTAACAGGGCGGGAAAACATTCAGTACTTC. The full variable domain, with the rest looked up from reference TRBV13 and TRBJ2-4, is AAGVIQSPRHLIKEKRETATLKCYPIPRHDTVYWYQQGPGQDPQFLISFYEKMQSDKGSIPDRFSAQQFSDYHSELNMSSLELGDSALYFCASSLTGRENIQYFGAGTRLSVL.

The chain joins TRBV7-9 to TRBJ1-2; 7 nucleotides line up with TRBD1. Germline V gene data show CDR1 as SEHNR and CDR2 as FQNEAQ (reference sequence). V lost 4 bases, J lost 2 bases, and 1 base stayed unmatched. The CDR3 is 13 residues long. The CDR3 DNA follows: TGTGCCAGCAGCTCGGGACAGAACTATGGCTACACCTTC. Its translation is CASSSGQNYGYTF.

This clone was observed a handful of times. The V and J genes are TRBV30 and TRBJ2-7; 13 nucleotides agree with TRBD2. This CDR3 region has 15 residues. The germline gives CDR1 GTSNPN, CDR2 SVGIG (reference sequence). Trimming removed 8 bases from V and 4 bases from J; junction bases left unmatched: 11. Here the CDR3 DNA reads TGTGCCAGCCGAGAGGGACTAGCGGGAAAATACGAGCAGTACTTC. It specifies CASREGLAGKYEQYF.

The CDR3 sequence is CASSDRVNSYNSPLHF. For the CDR3, the DNA is TGTGCCAGCAGCGACAGGGTAAACTCCTATAATTCACCCCTCCACTTT. The rearrangement links TRBV5-8 to TRBJ1-6, with TRBD1 identical over 7 bases. CDR1 and CDR2 from the germline V gene are SGHTS and YDEGEE. V lost 4 bases and J lost 0; bases outside the gene matches: 4. The CDR3 runs to 16 residues.

This sequence joins TRBV7-9 and TRBJ1-1; D uncertain. Per germline, CDR1 SEHNR and CDR2 FQNEAQ (reference sequence). The CDR3 contains 14 residues. V lost 5 bases to trimming and J lost 5 bases, with 15 bases between them. As DNA, the CDR3 is TGTGCCAGCAGCAATGATAGAGAGATAACTGAAGCTTTCTTT. Translated, it gives CASSNDREITEAFF.

The gene calls are TRBV11-2 and TRBJ1-4, with D possibly TRBD1 on 6 matching bases. The CDR3 contains 18 residues. The V end lost 1 base, the J end lost 2 bases, and 17 bases lay between the germline ends. Germline-derived CDR1 and CDR2 are SGHAT and FQNNGV. The CDR3 DNA follows: TGTGCCAGCAGCTTAGGGGTTGGGGGGGCGCAGACTAATGAAAAACTGTTTTTT. It yields the protein CASSLGVGGAQTNEKLFF.

The V call is TRBV4-2, the J call TRBJ2-3; the D gene is possibly TRBD1 (5 bases). The CDR3 is 15 amino acids. V dropped 1 base and J dropped 4 bases, with 12 bases sitting between them. Germline V gene lookup returns CDR1 LGHNA and CDR2 YNFKEQ. CDR3 bases: TGTGCCAGCAGCCAAGTGCAACAGGTACCAGATACGCAGTATTTT. Protein product: CASSQVQQVPDTQYF.

This chain links TRBV15 with TRBJ1-2, with D tentatively TRBD1 (6 bases). Germline V gene data show CDR1 as LNHNV and CDR2 as YYDKDF (reference sequence). Trimming removed 0 bases from V and 3 bases from J, with 11 bases in between. The CDR3 sequence is 15 residues long. Here the CDR3 DNA reads TGTGCCACCAGCAGAGATAGGGCAGGGGACTATGGCTACACCTTC. Translating it yields CATSRDRAGDYGYTF.

This clone occurred a few times. The genes are TRBV29-1 and TRBJ1-1; 7 bases are shared with TRBD1. This CDR3 is 13 amino acids long. Losses at the gene ends were 4 bases for V and 5 bases for J; bases not matched to a gene: 7. Germline loops: CDR1 SQVTM, CDR2 ANQGSEA. CDR3 loop: CSVALAGGTEAFF. The CDR3 DNA reads as TGCAGCGTTGCCTTGGCAGGGGGGACTGAAGCTTTCTTT.

CDR3 loop: CASSQDWERGSNQPQHF. The CDR3 nucleotides read TGCGCCAGCAGCCAAGATTGGGAGAGGGGGAGCAATCAGCCCCAGCATTTT. The J gene is TRBJ1-5, the V gene TRBV4-3; weak D call: TRBD1 (6 bases). The CDR3 is 17 residues long. CDR1 is LGHNA, CDR2 YSLEER, per germline. V was clipped by 0 bases and J by 1 base, with 13 bases between them.

The chain is built from TRBV19 and TRBJ2-1; possibly TRBD1 for D (6 bases). Germline values: CDR1 LNHDA, CDR2 SQIVND (reference sequence). CDR3 size: 14 residues. Trimming stripped 5 bases from V and 2 bases from J, with 10 bases between. CDR3 sequence reads: CASSGQLTYNEQFF. The CDR3 coding sequence is TGTGCCAGTAGTGGACAGTTAACCTACAATGAGCAGTTCTTC. The variable domain in full, completed from reference TRBV19 and TRBJ2-1, reads DGGITQSPKYLFRKEGQNVTLSCEQNLNHDAMYWYRQDPGQGLRLIYYSQIVNDFQKGDIAEGYSVSREKKESFPLTVTSAQKNPTAFYLCASSGQLTYNEQFFGPGTRLTVL.

This clone was counted once. The gene calls are TRBV5-8 and TRBJ2-2, with a weak D call TRBD1 (5 bases). Germline-derived CDR1 and CDR2 are SGHTS and YDEGEE. The CDR3 is 15 residues long. Trimming removed 0 bases at V and 4 bases at J, with 10 bases between. The CDR3 coding sequence is TGTGCCAGCAGCTTGGGTCGCAGGGCCACCGGGGAGCTGTTTTTT. Translating gives CASSLGRRATGELFF.

CDR3 DNA: TGTGCCAGCAGCTTAGAGGGGGAGGCGGGGGGTTTCTCCTACGAGCAGTACTTC. Its translation: CASSLEGEAGGFSYEQYF. This chain links TRBV7-2 with TRBJ2-7; TRBD2 aligns across 8 bases. CDR3 size: 18 residues. Germline values: CDR1 SGHTA, CDR2 FQGNSA. With 1 base clipped from V and 0 bases from J, the junction kept 11 bases outside the gene matches.